The 30 T cell receptor beta chains below were found in one sample sequenced in a study of cytomegalovirus exposure and HLA in healthy donors. PCR involved 60 Vbeta and 13 Jbeta primers. Using immunoSEQ multiplex PCR, the repertoire was profiled, and TCRdb retains in-frame clones only, with some absent. The sample records around 58,000 clones, 77% being singletons. Sequencing was performed on PBMCs. The receptors were gathered from a female donor in good health and CMV-seronegative.

The rearrangement joins TRBV7-3 to TRBJ2-3; a possible D gene is TRBD1 (5 bases). V lost 5 bases and J 1 base, leaving 10 bases between the germline ends. Germline loops: CDR1 SGHTA, CDR2 FQGTGA. The CDR3 contains 14 residues. The CDR3 loop is CASSPDRGTDTQYF. The CDR3 DNA follows: TGTGCCAGCAGCCCCGACAGAGGCACAGATACGCAGTATTTT.

This clone was counted a single time. The rearrangement links TRBV7-6 to TRBJ1-3, with D possibly TRBD1 on 6 matching bases. The CDR3 sequence is 16 residues long. V lost 4 bases to trimming and J lost 0 bases, with 13 bases between them. CDR1 is SGHVS and CDR2 is FNYEAQ in the germline V gene. The CDR3 is CASSSRGRNSGNTIYF. The CDR3 nucleotides read TGTGCCAGCAGCTCCAGGGGTCGGAACTCTGGAAACACCATATATTTT.

This chain uses TRBV4-3 with TRBJ2-1; D possibly corresponds to TRBD2 (6 bases). Germline loops: CDR1 LGHNA, CDR2 YSLEER. The CDR3 length is 17 residues. V lost 4 bases, J lost 0 bases, and 16 bases lay in between. CDR3 protein: CASSPGGGLSSYNEQFF. CDR3 bases: TGCGCCAGCAGCCCCGGCGGAGGGTTGAGCTCCTACAATGAGCAGTTCTTC.

The V gene is TRBV11-3, the J gene TRBJ2-3, with 8 positions matching TRBD1. This CDR3 contains 15 residues. CDR1 is SGHNT and CDR2 is YENEEA in the germline V gene. The junction had 5 bases not matched to a gene; V was cut back by 0 bases and J by 6 bases. The CDR3 here is CASSLDGQGADTQYF. In DNA form, the CDR3 reads TGTGCCAGCAGCTTAGACGGACAGGGAGCGGATACGCAGTATTTT.

CDR3 DNA: TGTGCTAGTGGTTTGGGCCTGACTAGCGGGAGAGTCACCGGGGAGCTGTTTTTT. Amino acid sequence: CASGLGLTSGRVTGELFF. V and J are TRBV12-5 and TRBJ2-2; 12 positions agree with TRBD2. Germline V gives CDR1 LGHNT, CDR2 FRNRAP. The V segment lost 1 base and the J segment 4 bases; nucleotides outside the gene matches: 7. The CDR3 runs 18 residues.

The chain carries TRBV6-5 and TRBJ1-3, with D possibly being TRBD1 (6 bases). There are 14 residues in the CDR3. The germline gives CDR1 MNHEY, CDR2 SVGAGI. The V end was cut by 6 bases, the J end by 2 bases, with 11 bases between. CDR3 bases: TGTGCCAGCAGCCCCACAGGGCCTGGAAACACCATATATTTT. It translates to CASSPTGPGNTIYF.

This clone occurred a few times. The V and J genes are TRBV9 and TRBJ1-3; 7 bases match TRBD1. The CDR3 covers 13 residues. Per the germline V gene, CDR1 is SGDLS and CDR2 is YYNGEE. V shed 5 bases and J 4 bases; nucleotides not matched to a gene: 3. CDR3: CASSRQGGNTIYF. CDR3 coding DNA: TGTGCCAGCAGTAGACAGGGCGGAAACACCATATATTTT.

The rearrangement links TRBV7-2 to TRBJ2-2, with 9 bases aligning to TRBD1. The germline V gene encodes CDR1 SGHTA and CDR2 FQGNSA. CDR3 length: 18 amino acids. V was clipped by 0 bases and J by 2 bases; unmatched bases: 7. CDR3 coding DNA: TGTGCCAGCAGCTTAGCGTTTCCGGGACAGGGCAACACCGGGGAGCTGTTTTTT. Residues: CASSLAFPGQGNTGELFF.

In its sample, this clone was seen a few times. This chain links TRBV5-1 with TRBJ2-2; 12 bases agree with TRBD1. This CDR3 is 16 amino acids long. CDR1 is SGHRS and CDR2 is YFSETQ in the germline V gene. V trimming: 3 bases; J trimming: 5 bases; junction bases outside the gene matches: 5. DNA for the CDR3: TGCGCCAGCAGCTCTCCGGGACAGGGGGCTACCGGGGAGCTGTTTTTT. It is translated as CASSSPGQGATGELFF.

This rearrangement joins TRBV19 to TRBJ1-2, with a tentative D call TRBD1 (5 bases). Per germline, CDR1 LNHDA and CDR2 SQIVND (reference sequence). Trimming removed 3 bases from V and 6 bases from J, with 8 bases in between. CDR3 length equals 12 residues. DNA of the CDR3: TGTGCCAGTAGTATTGGAGGGGATGGCTACACCTTC. Encoded protein: CASSIGGDGYTF.

The genes are TRBV14 and TRBJ2-5; 8 nucleotides agree with TRBD2. The CDR3 has 16 amino acids. Germline V gives CDR1 SGHDN, CDR2 FVKESK. The junction had 5 bases not matched to a gene; V was cut back by 2 bases and J by 0 bases. The CDR3 is CASSQFGRDYQETQYF. CDR3 in DNA: TGTGCCAGCAGCCAATTCGGGAGGGATTACCAAGAGACCCAGTACTTC.

The V gene is TRBV6-5, the J gene TRBJ2-3; D is undetermined. The V end lost 0 bases, the J end lost 6 bases, and 7 bases lay between the germline ends. Germline V gene data show CDR1 as MNHEY and CDR2 as SVGAGI. The CDR3 runs 13 residues. The CDR3 reads CASSYSRWDTQYF. CDR3 coding DNA: TGTGCCAGCAGTTACTCGAGGTGGGATACGCAGTATTTT.

The chain has TRBV6-9 and TRBJ1-1; TRBD1 is a possible D gene (5 bases). Trimming took off 6 bases at V and 8 bases at J, with 16 bases between the two ends. This CDR3 contains 13 residues. Germline lookup yields CDR1 MNHGY and CDR2 SVAAGI. The CDR3 sequence: CASRGRGPEEAFF. The CDR3 DNA follows: TGTGCCAGCAGGGGAAGGGGCCCGGAGGAAGCTTTCTTT.

The rearrangement uses TRBV27 and TRBJ1-2, with 10 nucleotides matching TRBD1. V lost 6 bases to trimming and J lost 4 bases; unmatched junction nucleotides: 2. Germline lookup yields CDR1 MNHEY and CDR2 SMNVEV (reference sequence). The length of the CDR3 is 13 residues. The CDR3, as DNA: TGTGCCAGCAGCTGGACAGGGGGCTATGGCTACACCTTC. The encoded protein is CASSWTGGYGYTF.

This clone was seen more than once but under ten times. This rearrangement joins TRBV10-3 to TRBJ1-1, with TRBD1 as a possible D gene (6 bases). The germline V and J ends were trimmed by 4 bases and 0 bases, with 9 bases remaining between them. Per germline, CDR1 ENHRY and CDR2 SYGVKD. The CDR3 extends over 14 amino acids. The CDR3 is CAISGQGLNTEAFF. CDR3 DNA sequence: TGTGCCATCAGTGGGCAGGGGCTGAACACTGAAGCTTTCTTT.

V gene TRBV29-1 combines with J gene TRBJ2-7, with 9 bases matching TRBD1. The V segment lost 0 bases and the J segment 6 bases; nucleotides outside the gene matches: 12. Germline CDR1 reads SQVTM; CDR2 reads ANQGSEA. The CDR3 extends over 16 amino acids. The CDR3: CSVEDRQGGRLAEQYF. The DNA for the CDR3 is TGCAGCGTTGAAGATAGACAGGGGGGAAGGTTGGCCGAGCAGTACTTC.

The chain is built from TRBV7-2 and TRBJ2-3, with a weak D call TRBD1 (5 bases). The germline CDR1 and CDR2 sequences are SGHTA and FQGNSA. The CDR3 totals 13 residues. The V end lost 6 bases, the J end lost 2 bases, and 9 bases lay between the germline ends. The DNA of the CDR3 is TGTGCCAGCAGACGACAGATCACAGATACGCAGTATTTT. Translation gives CASRRQITDTQYF.

The chain couples TRBV12-5 to TRBJ2-4, with TRBD1 matching 9 bases. Germline V gene data show CDR1 as LGHNT and CDR2 as FRNRAP. The CDR3 length is 15 residues. V shed 4 bases, J shed 5 bases, and the junction held 6 bases outside the gene matches. This chain's CDR3 is CASGSSRDRENIQYF. The DNA for the CDR3 is TGTGCTAGTGGTTCCTCCCGGGACAGGGAAAACATTCAGTACTTC.

The chain is built from TRBV28 and TRBJ1-2, with D perhaps TRBD1 (6 bases). CDR1 and CDR2 (germline): MDHEN, SYDVKM. The CDR3 covers 14 residues. V was cut by 8 bases and J by 2 bases, with 15 bases left in between. CDR3 nucleotides: TGTGCCAGCTCTAGCCGGGACAAAAACTATGGCTACACCTTC. It yields the protein CASSSRDKNYGYTF.

The chain uses TRBV7-9 and TRBJ2-7; 7 positions agree with TRBD1. The CDR3 length is 14 residues. CDR1 and CDR2 from the germline V gene are SEHNR and FQNEAQ (reference sequence). The V gene end was trimmed by 4 bases and the J gene end by 5 bases; junction bases not matched to a gene: 8. CDR3 residues: CASSSYQQGNEQYF. CDR3 DNA: TGTGCCAGCAGCTCTTACCAACAGGGGAACGAGCAGTACTTC.

The gene calls are TRBV29-1 and TRBJ2-5, with 8 bases aligning to TRBD1. Gene TRBJ2-7 matches the end of the DNA better, so the J call may be wrong. Germline V gene sequence: CDR1 SQVTM, CDR2 ANQGSEA. There are 18 residues in the CDR3. The CDR3 is CSVLGGQGSGRIGYEQYF. The CDR3 nucleotides are TGCAGCGTCCTCGGCGGACAGGGATCGGGGAGAATCGGCTACGAGCAGTACTTC.

As DNA, the CDR3 is TGTGCCAGCAGTGGGACAGGAGTTGGAGGCTACACCTTC. Translated, it gives CASSGTGVGGYTF. The V call is TRBV6-1, the J call TRBJ1-2; 7 bases fit TRBD1. This CDR3 region has 13 residues. J lost 8 bases, V lost 4 bases, and 7 bases had no gene match. Germline V gives CDR1 MNHNS, CDR2 SASEGT.

V gene TRBV9 combines with J gene TRBJ1-4; TRBD1 might be the D (5 bases). The V end lost 0 bases, the J end lost 4 bases, and 13 bases lay between the germline ends. Germline-derived CDR1 and CDR2 are SGDLS and YYNGEE. CDR3 length: 16 residues. The CDR3 nucleotides read TGTGCCAGCAGCGTAGGACAAACAGGTGGTAATGAAAAACTGTTTTTT. Amino acid sequence: CASSVGQTGGNEKLFF.

V and J are TRBV14 and TRBJ1-2; possible D gene TRBD1, 5 bases. Germline V gives CDR1 SGHDN, CDR2 FVKESK. This CDR3 has 13 residues. V lost 3 bases, J lost 7 bases, and 12 bases lay in between. The chain's CDR3 is CASSQNKGLGYTF. The CDR3 coding sequence is TGTGCCAGCAGCCAGAACAAGGGACTTGGCTACACCTTC.

The chain has TRBV28 and TRBJ1-6; no definite D call. Germline lookup yields CDR1 MDHEN and CDR2 SYDVKM. This CDR3 region has 15 residues. The V and J ends lost 6 bases and 6 bases respectively, with 15 bases between them. CDR3 in DNA: TGTGCCAGCAGGAAACACGGGGTTCGTAATTCACCCCTCCACTTT. This translates into CASRKHGVRNSPLHF.

This clone was detected only once. The rearrangement joins TRBV6-1 to TRBJ2-3; TRBD2 agrees at 9 bases. The CDR3 runs 15 residues. The V gene's germline CDR1 is MNHNS and CDR2 SASEGT. Germline trimming cut 1 base from V and 7 bases from J; bases unmatched to any gene: 6. DNA of the CDR3: TGTGCCAGCAGTGAAGGTTTAGCGGGAGACTATACGCAGTATTTT. It yields the protein CASSEGLAGDYTQYF.

This chain connects TRBV6-1 to TRBJ1-3; TRBD1 might be the D (6 bases). Trimming left V 4 bases short and J 4 bases short, with 11 bases between. Germline loops: CDR1 MNHNS, CDR2 SASEGT. The CDR3 runs to 14 residues. CDR3 sequence: CASSGRTVGNTIYF. The CDR3 DNA sequence: TGTGCCAGCAGTGGAAGGACAGTCGGAAACACCATATATTTT.

The CDR3 region is CAWRSGDWGSPLHF. CDR3 coding DNA: TGTGCCTGGAGATCGGGGGATTGGGGTTCACCCCTCCACTTT. This chain uses TRBV30 with TRBJ1-6; TRBD1 might be the D (5 bases). Germline V gene lookup returns CDR1 GTSNPN and CDR2 SVGIG (reference sequence). This CDR3 spans 14 amino acids. Trimming removed 3 bases from V and 9 bases from J, with 15 bases in between.

The chain links TRBV9 to TRBJ2-5; TRBD2 matches 8 bases. V shed 0 bases and J 5 bases; nucleotides not matched to a gene: 6. CDR1 SGDLS and CDR2 YYNGEE come from the germline V gene. CDR3 size: 15 residues. In DNA form, the CDR3 reads TGTGCCAGCAGCGTAGTAACGGGGGGGCAGGAGACCCAGTACTTC. Encoded protein: CASSVVTGGQETQYF.

The chain recombines TRBV7-3 with TRBJ2-2; the D gene is possibly TRBD1 (5 bases). CDR3 length equals 15 residues. Looked up from germline, CDR1 is SGHTA and CDR2 is FQGTGA. The V gene lost 3 bases and the J gene lost 0 bases, with 8 bases spanning the gap. CDR3 sequence: CASSFPTANTGELFF. The CDR3 nucleotides are TGTGCCAGCAGCTTCCCGACAGCGAACACCGGGGAGCTGTTTTTT.